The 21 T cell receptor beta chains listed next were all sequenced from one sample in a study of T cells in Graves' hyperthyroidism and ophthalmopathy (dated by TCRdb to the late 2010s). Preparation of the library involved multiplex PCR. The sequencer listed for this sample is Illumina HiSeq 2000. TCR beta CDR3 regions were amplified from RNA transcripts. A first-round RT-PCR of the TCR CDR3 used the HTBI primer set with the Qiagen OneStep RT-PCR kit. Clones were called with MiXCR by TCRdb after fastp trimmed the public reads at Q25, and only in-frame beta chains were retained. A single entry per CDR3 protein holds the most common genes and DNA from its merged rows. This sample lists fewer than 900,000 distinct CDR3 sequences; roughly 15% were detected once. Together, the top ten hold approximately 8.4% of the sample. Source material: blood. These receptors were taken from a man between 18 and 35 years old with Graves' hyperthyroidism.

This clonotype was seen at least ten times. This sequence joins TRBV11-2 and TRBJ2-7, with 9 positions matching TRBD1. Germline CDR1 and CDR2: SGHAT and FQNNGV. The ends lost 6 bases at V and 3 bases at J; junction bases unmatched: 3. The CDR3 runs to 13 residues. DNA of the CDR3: TGTGCCAGCAGTCGGGACAGGGTCTACGAGCAGTACTTC. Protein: CASSRDRVYEQYF.

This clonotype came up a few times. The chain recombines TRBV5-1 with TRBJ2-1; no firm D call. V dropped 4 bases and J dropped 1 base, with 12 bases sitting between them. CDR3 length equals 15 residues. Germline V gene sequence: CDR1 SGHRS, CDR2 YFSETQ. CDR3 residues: CASSRLPGSYNEQFF. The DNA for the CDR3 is TGCGCCAGCAGCCGACTCCCCGGGTCCTACAATGAGCAGTTCTTC.

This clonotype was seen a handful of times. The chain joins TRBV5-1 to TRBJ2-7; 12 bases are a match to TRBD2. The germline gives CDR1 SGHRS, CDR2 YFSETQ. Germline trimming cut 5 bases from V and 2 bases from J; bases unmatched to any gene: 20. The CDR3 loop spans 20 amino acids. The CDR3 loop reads CASRGGQAFRLAGDPYEQYF. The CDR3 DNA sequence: TGCGCCAGCAGGGGCGGACAGGCATTTAGACTAGCGGGAGACCCCTACGAGCAGTACTTC.

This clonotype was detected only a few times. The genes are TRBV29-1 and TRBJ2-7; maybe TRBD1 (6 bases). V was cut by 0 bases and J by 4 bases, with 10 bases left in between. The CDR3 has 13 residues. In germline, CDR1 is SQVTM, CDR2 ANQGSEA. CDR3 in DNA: TGCAGCGTTGAAGATCCCACAGGGTACGAGCAGTACTTC. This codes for CSVEDPTGYEQYF.

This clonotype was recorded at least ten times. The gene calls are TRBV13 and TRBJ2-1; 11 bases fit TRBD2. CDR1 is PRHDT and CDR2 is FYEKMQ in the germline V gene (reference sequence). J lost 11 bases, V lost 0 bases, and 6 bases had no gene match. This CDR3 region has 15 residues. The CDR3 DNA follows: TGTGCCAGCAGCTTAGGGGTAGCGGGAGGGGAACAGCAGTTCTTC. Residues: CASSLGVAGGEQQFF.

CDR3 nucleotides: TGTGCCAGCAGCCAAGATTACAGGGCCGTCAACGAGCAGTACTTC. As protein: CASSQDYRAVNEQYF. The rearrangement uses TRBV14 and TRBJ2-7; D may be TRBD1 (6 bases). The V end lost 0 bases, the J end lost 5 bases, and 14 bases lay between the germline ends. The CDR3 consists of 15 residues. Germline values: CDR1 SGHDN, CDR2 FVKESK.

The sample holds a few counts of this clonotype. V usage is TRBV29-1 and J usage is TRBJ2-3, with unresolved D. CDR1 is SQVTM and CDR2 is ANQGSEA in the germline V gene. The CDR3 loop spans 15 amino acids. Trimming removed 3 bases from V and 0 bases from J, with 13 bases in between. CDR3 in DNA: TGCAGCGTTGACCGTGCCACTATTAGCACAGATACGCAGTATTTT. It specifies CSVDRATISTDTQYF.

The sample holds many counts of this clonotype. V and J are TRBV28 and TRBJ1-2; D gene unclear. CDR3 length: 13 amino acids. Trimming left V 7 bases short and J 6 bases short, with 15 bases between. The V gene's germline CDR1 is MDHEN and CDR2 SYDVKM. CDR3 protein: CASTPLSIHGYTF. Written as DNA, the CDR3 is TGTGCCAGCACCCCATTGTCGATCCATGGCTACACCTTC.

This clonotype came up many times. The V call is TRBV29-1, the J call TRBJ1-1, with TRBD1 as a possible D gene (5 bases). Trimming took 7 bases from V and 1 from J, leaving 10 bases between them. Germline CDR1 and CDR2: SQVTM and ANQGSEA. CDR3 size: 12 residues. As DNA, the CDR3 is TGCAGCGGACAGAGTTCGAACACTGAAGCTTTCTTT. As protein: CSGQSSNTEAFF.

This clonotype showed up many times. Here the CDR3 DNA reads TGCAGTGCTAGAAAGCCGTCAGCACAGGGAGGGAATGAGCAGTTCTTC. Its protein is CSARKPSAQGGNEQFF. The chain is built from TRBV20-1 and TRBJ2-1; tentatively, D is TRBD2 (7 bases). The CDR3 consists of 16 residues. The V end lost 2 bases, the J end lost 7 bases, and 21 bases lay between the germline ends. Per the germline V gene, CDR1 is DFQATT and CDR2 is SNEGSKA (reference sequence).

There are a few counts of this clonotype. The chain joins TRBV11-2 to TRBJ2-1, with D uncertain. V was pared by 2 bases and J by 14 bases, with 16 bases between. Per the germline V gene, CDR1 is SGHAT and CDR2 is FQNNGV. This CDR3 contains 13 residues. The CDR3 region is CASSLTNRLEEFF. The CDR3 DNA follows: TGTGCCAGCAGCTTAACTAATAGGCTTGAAGAGTTCTTC.

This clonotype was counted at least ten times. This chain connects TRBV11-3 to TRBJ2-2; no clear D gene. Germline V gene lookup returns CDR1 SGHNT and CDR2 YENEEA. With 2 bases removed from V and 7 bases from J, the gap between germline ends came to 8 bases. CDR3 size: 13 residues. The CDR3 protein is CASSLKRNGELFF. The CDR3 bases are TGTGCCAGCAGCTTAAAACGGAACGGGGAGCTGTTTTTT.

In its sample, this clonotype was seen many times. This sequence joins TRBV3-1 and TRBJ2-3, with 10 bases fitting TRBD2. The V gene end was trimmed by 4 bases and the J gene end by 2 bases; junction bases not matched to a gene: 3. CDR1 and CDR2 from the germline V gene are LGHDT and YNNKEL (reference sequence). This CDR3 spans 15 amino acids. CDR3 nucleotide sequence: TGTGCCAGCAGCCGACTAGCGGGCGTCACAGATACGCAGTATTTT. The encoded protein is CASSRLAGVTDTQYF.

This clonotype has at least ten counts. CDR3 residues: CASSLLTETQYF. CDR3 nucleotide sequence: TGTGCCAGCAGCTTATTGACCGAGACCCAGTACTTC. The rearrangement joins TRBV11-2 to TRBJ2-5; no firm D call. The CDR3 is 12 residues long. The germline V and J ends were trimmed by 2 bases and 5 bases, with 6 bases remaining between them. Germline values: CDR1 SGHAT, CDR2 FQNNGV. The complete variable domain, with remaining parts taken from reference TRBV11-2 and TRBJ2-5, reads EAGVAQSPRYKIIEKRQSVAFWCNPISGHATLYWYQQILGQGPKLLIQFQNNGVVDDSQLPKDRFSAERLKGVDSTLKIQPAKLEDSAVYLCASSLLTETQYFGPGTRLLVL.

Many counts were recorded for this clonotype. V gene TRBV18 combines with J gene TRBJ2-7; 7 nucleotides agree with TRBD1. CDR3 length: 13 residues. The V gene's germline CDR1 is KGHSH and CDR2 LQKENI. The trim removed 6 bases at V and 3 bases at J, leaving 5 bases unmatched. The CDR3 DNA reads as TGTGCCAGCTCTCGGACAGGAATCTACGAGCAGTACTTC. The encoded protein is CASSRTGIYEQYF.

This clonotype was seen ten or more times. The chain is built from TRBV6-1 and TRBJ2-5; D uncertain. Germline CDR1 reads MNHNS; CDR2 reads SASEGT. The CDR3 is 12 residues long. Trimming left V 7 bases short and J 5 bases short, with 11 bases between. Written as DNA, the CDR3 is TGTGCCAGCACGCCCCCAAGGGAGACCCAGTACTTC. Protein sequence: CASTPPRETQYF.

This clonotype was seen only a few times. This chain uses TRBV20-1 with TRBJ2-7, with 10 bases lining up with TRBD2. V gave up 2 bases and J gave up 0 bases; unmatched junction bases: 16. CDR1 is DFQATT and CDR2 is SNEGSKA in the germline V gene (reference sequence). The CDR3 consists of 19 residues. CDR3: CSARSRIAGGFESSYEQYF. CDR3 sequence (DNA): TGCAGTGCTAGAAGCCGAATAGCGGGAGGCTTTGAGAGCTCCTACGAGCAGTACTTC.

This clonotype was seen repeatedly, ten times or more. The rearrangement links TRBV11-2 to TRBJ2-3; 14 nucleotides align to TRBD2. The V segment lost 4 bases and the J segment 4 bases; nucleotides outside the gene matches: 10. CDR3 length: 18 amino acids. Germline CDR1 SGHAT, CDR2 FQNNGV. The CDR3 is CASSSGLAGGEAADTQYF. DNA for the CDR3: TGTGCCAGCAGCTCCGGACTAGCGGGAGGCGAAGCGGCAGATACGCAGTATTTT.

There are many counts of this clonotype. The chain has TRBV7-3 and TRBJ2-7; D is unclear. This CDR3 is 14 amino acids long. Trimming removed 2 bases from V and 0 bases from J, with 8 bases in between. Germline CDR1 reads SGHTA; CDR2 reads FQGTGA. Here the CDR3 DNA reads TGTGCCAGCAGCTTACCCGCGAGCTCCTACGAGCAGTACTTC. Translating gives CASSLPASSYEQYF.

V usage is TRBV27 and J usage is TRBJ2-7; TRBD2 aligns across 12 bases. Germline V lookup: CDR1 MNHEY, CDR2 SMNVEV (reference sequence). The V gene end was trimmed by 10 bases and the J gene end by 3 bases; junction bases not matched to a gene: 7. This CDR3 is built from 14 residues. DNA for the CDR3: TGTGCCACCAAGGTGGGACTAGCGGGCTACGAGCAGTACTTC. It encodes CATKVGLAGYEQYF.

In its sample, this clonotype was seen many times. The CDR3 nucleotides read TGCAGTGCTAGAGATCTCAGGGTGCAAGAGACCCAGTACTTC. Its protein is CSARDLRVQETQYF. The chain has TRBV20-1 and TRBJ2-5, with a possible D match to TRBD1 (5 bases). With 0 bases removed from V and 2 bases from J, the gap between germline ends came to 10 bases. CDR3 length equals 14 residues. CDR1 DFQATT and CDR2 SNEGSKA come from the germline V gene (reference sequence).